Included here is one TCR beta chain sequence, with context. The antigen is not known. This specimen comes from a study of OX40 agonist ivuxolimab in advanced cancers. Study-wide context: Of mixed ages from about 23 to 85 and averaging approximately 60 years, the group was more than 65% male. Study outcomes and limitations: Expanded clones were, on average, more numerous among CD8+ T cells than CD4+.

Profiling relied on immunoSEQ multiplex PCR, and the TCRdb table lists in-frame clones only, not all of them. The sample holds 55,000 to 85,000 clones, 86% seen once. The CDR3 is made up of 16 amino acids. CDR1 MNHEY and CDR2 SVGAGI come from the germline V gene. Losses at the gene ends were 4 bases for V and 3 bases for J; bases not matched to a gene: 4. This sequence joins TRBV6-5 and TRBJ2-3, with TRBD2 matching 13 bases. The sample consisted of CD4+ or CD8+ T cells sorted from blood, taken in a trial of the OX40 agonist ivuxolimab. The clonotype comes from an adult with an advanced solid tumor such as melanoma, head and neck, liver or kidney cancer. In DNA form, the CDR3 reads TGTGCCAGCAGTTCGACACTAGCGGGGGGGACAGATACGCAGTATTTT. It translates to CASSSTLAGGTDTQYF.